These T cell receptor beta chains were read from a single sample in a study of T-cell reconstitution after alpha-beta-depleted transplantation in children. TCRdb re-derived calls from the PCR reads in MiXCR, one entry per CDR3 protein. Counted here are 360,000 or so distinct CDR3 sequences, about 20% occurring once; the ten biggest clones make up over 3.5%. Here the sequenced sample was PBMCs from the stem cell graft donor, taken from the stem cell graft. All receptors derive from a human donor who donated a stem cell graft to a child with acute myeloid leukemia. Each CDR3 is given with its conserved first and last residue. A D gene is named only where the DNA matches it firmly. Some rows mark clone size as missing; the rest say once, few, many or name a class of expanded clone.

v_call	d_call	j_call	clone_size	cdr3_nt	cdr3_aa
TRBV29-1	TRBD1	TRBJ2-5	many	TGCAGCGCATACCGGGACAGGTTGACCCAGTACTTC	CSAYRDRLTQYF
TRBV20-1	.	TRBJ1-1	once	TGCAGTGCTAGAGATCTGGGTGATGCTGAAGCTTTCTTT	CSARDLGDAEAFF
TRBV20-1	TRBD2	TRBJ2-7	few	TGCAGTGCTTACGGACTAGCGTTGACCTACGAGCAGTACTTC	CSAYGLALTYEQYF
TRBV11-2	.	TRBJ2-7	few	TGTGCCAGCAGCAAGACTAGATTCGAGCAGTACTTC	CASSKTRFEQYF
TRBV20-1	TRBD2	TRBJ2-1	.	TGCAGTGCTAGAGATTTCGCTAGCGGGACGTACAATGAGCAGTTCTTC	CSARDFASGTYNEQFF
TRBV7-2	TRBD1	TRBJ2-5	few	TGTGCCAGCAGCTTAGCGAAGGGCCAGGGGGAAGAGACCCAGTACTTC	CASSLAKGQGEETQYF
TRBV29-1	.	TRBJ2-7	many	TGCAGCTCCGGGCCCACCTCCTACGAGCAGTACTTC	CSSGPTSYEQYF
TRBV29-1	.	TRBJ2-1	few	TGCAGCGCTATAGCAGGATCTGAGGATGAGCAGTTCTTC	CSAIAGSEDEQFF
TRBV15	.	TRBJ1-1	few	TGTGCCACCAGCAGAGGCGGTCTGGGGACTGAAGCTTTCTTT	CATSRGGLGTEAFF
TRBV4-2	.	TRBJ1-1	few	TGTGCCAGCAGCCAAGATCTTCCCAGGGGGAACACTGAAGCTTTCTTT	CASSQDLPRGNTEAFF
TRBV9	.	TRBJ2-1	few	TGTGCCAGCAGCAGGAGGCCGGGAAGCTCCTACAATGAGCAGTTCTTC	CASSRRPGSSYNEQFF
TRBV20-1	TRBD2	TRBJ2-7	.	TGCAGTGCTAGAGGGGCCAGGGCTAGCGGGAGCTCGGGATACGAGCAGTACTTC	CSARGARASGSSGYEQYF
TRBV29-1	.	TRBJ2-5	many	TGCAGCGCCCTCCTGGTGGAGACCCAGTACTTC	CSALLVETQYF
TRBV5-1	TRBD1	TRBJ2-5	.	TGCGCCAGCAGCGCCAACAGGGGTGGGGAGACCCAGTACTTC	CASSANRGGETQYF
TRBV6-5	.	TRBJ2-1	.	TGTGCCAGCAGTTCTCACCGAACAGGCGAGCAGTTCTTC	CASSSHRTGEQFF
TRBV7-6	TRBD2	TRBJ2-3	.	TGTGCCAGCAGCCCGGGACTAGCCGGCCGATTAGATACGCAGTATTTT	CASSPGLAGRLDTQYF
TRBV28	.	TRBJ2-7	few	TGTGCCAGCAGTTCCGCGCGAGGTGGCTCCTACGAGCAGTACTTC	CASSSARGGSYEQYF
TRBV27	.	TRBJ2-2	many	TGTGCCAGCAGTGGGGGCTGGACCGGGGAGCTGTTTTTT	CASSGGWTGELFF
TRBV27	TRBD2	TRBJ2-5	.	TGTGCCAGCAGTCTAGGGACTAGCGGGAGGGCCTTCTTC	CASSLGTSGRAFF
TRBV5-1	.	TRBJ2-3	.	TGCGCCAGCAGCTTGGACGATCCAGATACGCAGTATTTT	CASSLDDPDTQYF
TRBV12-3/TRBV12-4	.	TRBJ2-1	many	TGTGCCAGCAGCGACAATGAGCAGTTCTTC	CASSDNEQFF
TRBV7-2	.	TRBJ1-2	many	TGTGCCAGCAGCTTACGACAAGACTATGGCTACACCTTC	CASSLRQDYGYTF
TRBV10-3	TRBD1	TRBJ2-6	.	TGTGCCATCAGTGACGGGACAGGGAATTCTGGGGCCAACGTCCTGACTTTC	CAISDGTGNSGANVLTF
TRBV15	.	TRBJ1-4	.	TGTGCCACCAGCAGTCACGAGGGTTGGGGAAATGAAAAACTGTTTTTT	CATSSHEGWGNEKLFF
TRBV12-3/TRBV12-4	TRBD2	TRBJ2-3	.	TGTGCCAGCAGTTTCTATAGCGGGAGTTCGTCGGGCGATACGCAGTATTTT	CASSFYSGSSSGDTQYF
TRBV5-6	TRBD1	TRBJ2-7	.	TGTGCCAGCAGCTCAATGCGACAGGGGCCCTCCTACGAGCAGTACTTC	CASSSMRQGPSYEQYF
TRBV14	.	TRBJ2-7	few	TGTGCCAGCAGCCATCAGGGCTGGGGCTACTACGAGCAGTACTTC	CASSHQGWGYYEQYF
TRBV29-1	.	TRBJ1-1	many	TGCAGCGTGACGGGGGGCTGGAACACTGAAGCTTTCTTT	CSVTGGWNTEAFF
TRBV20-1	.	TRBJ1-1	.	TGCAGTGCTAGGGGGTACTCTGAAGCTTTCTTT	CSARGYSEAFF
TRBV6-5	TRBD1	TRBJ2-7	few	TGTGCCAGCAGTTTGTTTGGGACAGGAAACTCCTACGAGCAGTACTTC	CASSLFGTGNSYEQYF
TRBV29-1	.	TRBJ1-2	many	TGCAGCGTTGAGAACGGAAACCACTATGGCTACACCTTC	CSVENGNHYGYTF
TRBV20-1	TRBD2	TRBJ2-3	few	TGCAGTGCTGGGGGACTAGCGTATGGCACAGATACGCAGTATTTT	CSAGGLAYGTDTQYF
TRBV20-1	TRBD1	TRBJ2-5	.	TGCAGTGCTCAGACCGGGACAGAACAAGAGACCCAGTACTTC	CSAQTGTEQETQYF
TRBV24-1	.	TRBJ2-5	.	TGTGCCACCAGTGACGAACTGACAGGACAACAAGAGACCCAGTACTTC	CATSDELTGQQETQYF
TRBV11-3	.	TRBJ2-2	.	TGTGCCAGCAGCCAGAGGTCATCCCCCGGGGAGCTGTTTTTT	CASSQRSSPGELFF
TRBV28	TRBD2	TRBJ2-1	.	TGTGCCAGCAGCCCAACGAGCGGGAGGGTTATGAATGAGCAGTTCTTC	CASSPTSGRVMNEQFF
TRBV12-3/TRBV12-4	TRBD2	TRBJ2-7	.	TGTGCCAGCAGCCACCTCAGCGGGAGTAATAGGAGATACGAGCAGTACTTC	CASSHLSGSNRRYEQYF
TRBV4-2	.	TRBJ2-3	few	TGTGCCAGCAGCGTAAATTATGGAGGGGAAGATACGCAGTATTTT	CASSVNYGGEDTQYF
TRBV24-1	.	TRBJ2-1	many	TGTGCCACCAGTGATTTTGGACTGGGCACCTACAATGAGCAGTTCTTC	CATSDFGLGTYNEQFF
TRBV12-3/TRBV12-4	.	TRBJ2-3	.	TGTGCCAGCAGTTTAGCGCTGAGCCCCCTCACAGATACGCAGTATTTT	CASSLALSPLTDTQYF
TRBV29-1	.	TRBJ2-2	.	TGCAGCGTTCTAACCACTGGCGGGGAGCTGTTTTTT	CSVLTTGGELFF
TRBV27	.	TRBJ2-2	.	TGTGCCAGCAGCCGAAAGGACAGATTCTACACCGGGGAGCTGTTTTTT	CASSRKDRFYTGELFF
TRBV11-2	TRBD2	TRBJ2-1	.	TGTGCCAGCAGCTTAGAGGTTGGTAGCGGGAGGGCCGTCTACAATGAGCAGTTCTTC	CASSLEVGSGRAVYNEQFF
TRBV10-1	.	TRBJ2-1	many	TGCGCCAGCAGTGACCCGGCTGAGAATGAGCAGTTCTTC	CASSDPAENEQFF
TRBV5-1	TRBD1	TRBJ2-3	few	TGCGCCAGCGGGACAGGGGCTAGCACAGATACGCAGTATTTT	CASGTGASTDTQYF
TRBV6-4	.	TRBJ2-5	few	TGTGCCAACCTACCTAGCAGGGCTAATTGGGAGACCCAGTACTTC	CANLPSRANWETQYF
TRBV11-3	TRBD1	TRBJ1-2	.	TGTGCCAGCAGCTACGGGACAGTCAACTATGGCTACACCTTC	CASSYGTVNYGYTF
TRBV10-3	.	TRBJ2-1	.	TGTGCCATCAGTGATTTCGTGCGCAATGAGCAGTTCTTC	CAISDFVRNEQFF
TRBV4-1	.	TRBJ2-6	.	TGCGCCAGCAGCCAAGAGCCTGGTGGGGCCAACGTCCTGACTTTC	CASSQEPGGANVLTF
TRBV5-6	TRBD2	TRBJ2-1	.	TGTGCCAGCAGCCTCCCGGGACTAGCGAAAGACAATGAGCAGTTCTTC	CASSLPGLAKDNEQFF
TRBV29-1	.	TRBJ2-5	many	TGCAGCGTTGAACGGATCGCAGGGAAAGAGACCCAGTACTTC	CSVERIAGKETQYF
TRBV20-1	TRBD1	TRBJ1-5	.	TGCAGTGCTAGAGATACGAGGACAGGGCAGGGTCAGCCCCAGCATTTT	CSARDTRTGQGQPQHF
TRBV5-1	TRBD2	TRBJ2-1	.	TGCGCCAGCAGCTTGGAGACTAGCGGGAGTATTGTATACAATGAGCAGTTCTTC	CASSLETSGSIVYNEQFF
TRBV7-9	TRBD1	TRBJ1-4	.	TGTGCCAGCAGCTTTGGGACAGGGGTTGAAAAACTGTTTTTT	CASSFGTGVEKLFF
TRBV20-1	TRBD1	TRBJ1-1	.	TGCAGTGCCCTCGGGACAGGGAGCGGCACTGAAGCTTTCTTT	CSALGTGSGTEAFF
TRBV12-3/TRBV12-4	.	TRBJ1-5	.	TGTGCCAGCAGCCCGGCAGGTCAGCCCCAGCATTTT	CASSPAGQPQHF
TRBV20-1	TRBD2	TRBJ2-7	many	TGCAGTGCTAGAGATGGGACTAGCTTCTACGAGCAGTACTTC	CSARDGTSFYEQYF